Included here is one T cell receptor (beta chain) sequence, with context. The target antigen is unknown. The sample originates from a study of cytomegalovirus exposure and HLA in healthy donors. Findings and limits, study-wide: V- and J-gene trimming in TCR beta was tied to a missense DCLRE1C variant by an analysis performed later.

Trimming took 4 bases from V and 6 from J; bases not matched to a gene: 14. The germline CDR1 and CDR2 sequences are SGDLS and YYNGEE. The CDR3 loop spans 17 amino acids. Use of 60 Vbeta and 13 Jbeta primers characterized the PCR. Sequenced by immunoSEQ multiplex PCR; TCRdb stores in-frame clones only, minus some. The repertoire holds some 100,000 clones, with about four fifths as singletons. The chain uses TRBV9 and TRBJ1-4; the match to TRBD1 covers 8 bases. This receptor was identified in a female donor in good health and CMV-seropositive. The sequenced sample was PBMCs. In DNA, the CDR3 is TGTGCCAGCAGCACCCCCCCCGGCAGGGGGCAAGATGAAAAACTGTTTTTT. Translating it yields CASSTPPGRGQDEKLFF.